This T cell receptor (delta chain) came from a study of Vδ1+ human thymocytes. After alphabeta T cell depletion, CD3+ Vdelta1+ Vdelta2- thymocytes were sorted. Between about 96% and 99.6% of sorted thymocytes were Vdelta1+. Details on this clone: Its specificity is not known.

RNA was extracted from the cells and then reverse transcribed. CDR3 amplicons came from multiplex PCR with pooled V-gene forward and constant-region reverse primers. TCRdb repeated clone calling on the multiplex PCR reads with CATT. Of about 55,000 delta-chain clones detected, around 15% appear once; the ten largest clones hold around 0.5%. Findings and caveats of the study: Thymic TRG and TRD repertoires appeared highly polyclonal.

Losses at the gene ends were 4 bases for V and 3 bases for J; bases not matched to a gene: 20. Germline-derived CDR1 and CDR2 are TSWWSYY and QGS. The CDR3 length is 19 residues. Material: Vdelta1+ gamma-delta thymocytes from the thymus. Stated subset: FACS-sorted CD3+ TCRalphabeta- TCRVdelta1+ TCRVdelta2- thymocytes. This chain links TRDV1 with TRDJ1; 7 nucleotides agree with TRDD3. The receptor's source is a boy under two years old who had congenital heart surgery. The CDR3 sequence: CALGAPADLVGEGPDKLIF. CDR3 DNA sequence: TGTGCTCTTGGGGCTCCGGCGGATTTGGTGGGGGAGGGTCCCGATAAACTCATCTTT.